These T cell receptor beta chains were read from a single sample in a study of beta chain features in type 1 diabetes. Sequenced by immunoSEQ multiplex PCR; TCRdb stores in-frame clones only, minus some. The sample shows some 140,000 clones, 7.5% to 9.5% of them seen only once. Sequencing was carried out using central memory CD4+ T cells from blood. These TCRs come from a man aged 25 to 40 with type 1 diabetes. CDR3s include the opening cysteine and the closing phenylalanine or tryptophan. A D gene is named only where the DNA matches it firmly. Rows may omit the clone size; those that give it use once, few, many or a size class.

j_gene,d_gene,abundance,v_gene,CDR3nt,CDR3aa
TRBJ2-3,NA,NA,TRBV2,TGTGCCAGCATTGAGGACAGCGGGGTGGGGACGCAGTATTTT,CASIEDSGVGTQYF
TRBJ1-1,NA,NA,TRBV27,TGTGCCAGCAGTACTCAGAACACTGAAGCTTTCTTT,CASSTQNTEAFF
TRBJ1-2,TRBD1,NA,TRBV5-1,TGCGCCAGCAGCTCTCGGACAGGGGACTTAGATGGCTACACCTTC,CASSSRTGDLDGYTF
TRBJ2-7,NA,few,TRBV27,TGTGCCAGCAGTTTCCGTTGGGACACGAACTCCTACGAGCAGTACTTC,CASSFRWDTNSYEQYF
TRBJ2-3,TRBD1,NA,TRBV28,TGTGCCAGCAGTTTAAGACAGGGCATAGATACGCAGTATTTT,CASSLRQGIDTQYF
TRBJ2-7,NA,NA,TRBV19,TGTGCCAGTAGTAGTGCGGGAAGGTCCTACGAGCAGTACTTC,CASSSAGRSYEQYF
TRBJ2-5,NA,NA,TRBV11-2,TGTGCCAGCAGCAGCATTCGGGCCCAGTACTTC,CASSSIRAQYF
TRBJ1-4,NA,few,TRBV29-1,TGCAGCGTGGCCGGGACACGGAGTGGATACGAAAAACTGTTTTTT,CSVAGTRSGYEKLFF
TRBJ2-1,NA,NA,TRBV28,TGTGCCAGCAGTTGGGGGGGGGCACGGTTTTCCAAGCAGTTCTTC,CASSWGGARFSKQFF
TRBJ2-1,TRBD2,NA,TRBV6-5,TGTGCCAGCAGTTACTCCGGAGGCGGGGGGGGTGAGCAGTTCTTC,CASSYSGGGGGEQFF
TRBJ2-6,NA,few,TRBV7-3,TGTGCCAGCGGCACCAACTCTGGGGCCAACGTCCTGACTTTC,CASGTNSGANVLTF
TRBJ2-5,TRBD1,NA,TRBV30,TGTGCCTGGAGTCGGGACAGCCAAGAGACCCAGTACTTC,CAWSRDSQETQYF
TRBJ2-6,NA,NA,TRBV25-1,TGTGCCAGCAGGGGAGATTCTGGGGCCAACGTCCTGACTTTC,CASRGDSGANVLTF
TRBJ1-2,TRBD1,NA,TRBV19,TGTGCCAGTAGTATGGGAAACAGGGGCTATGGCTACACCTTC,CASSMGNRGYGYTF
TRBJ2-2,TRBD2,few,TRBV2,TGTGCCAGCAGTTCTAGCGGGGGGGCAACCGGGGAGCTGTTTTTT,CASSSSGGATGELFF
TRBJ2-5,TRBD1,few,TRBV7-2,TGTGCCAGCATTCCGGGACAGAGGGAGACCCAGTACTTC,CASIPGQRETQYF
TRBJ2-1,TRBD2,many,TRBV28,TGTGCCAGCAGACCCGGGGGTAGCGGGGTAGGTGAGCAGTTCTTC,CASRPGGSGVGEQFF
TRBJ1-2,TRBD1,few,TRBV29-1,TGCAGCGTGCGTATCGTTACAGGGGCAGGTGGCTACACCTTC,CSVRIVTGAGGYTF
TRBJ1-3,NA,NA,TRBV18,TGTGCCAGCTCACCCGCGTCCGGAAACACCATATATTTT,CASSPASGNTIYF
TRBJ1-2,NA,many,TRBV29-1,TGCAGCGTTGGGGAGAGCTATGGCTACACCTTC,CSVGESYGYTF
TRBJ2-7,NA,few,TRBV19,TGTGCCAGTAGCGTCCAGGGGTCCTACGAGCAGTACTTC,CASSVQGSYEQYF
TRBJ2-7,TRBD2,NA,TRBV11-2,TGTGCCAGCAGCTTAGGGCGGACTAGCGGGGTCTACGAGCAGTACTTC,CASSLGRTSGVYEQYF
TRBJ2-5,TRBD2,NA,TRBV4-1,TGCGCCAGCAGCCCTCGCGGCGGCGGGGGGGCCGGGGAGACCCAGTACTTC,CASSPRGGGGAGETQYF
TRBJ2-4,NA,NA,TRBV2,TGTGCCAGCAGTCCTAGGGGAGGTGGCAAAAACATTCAGTACTTC,CASSPRGGGKNIQYF
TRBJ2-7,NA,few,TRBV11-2,TGTGCCAGCAGCTTAGCTTGGGGCCCCTACGAGCAGTACTTC,CASSLAWGPYEQYF
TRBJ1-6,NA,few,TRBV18,TGTGCCAGCTCACTGGACTCGTTTGAGCCCCTCCACTTT,CASSLDSFEPLHF
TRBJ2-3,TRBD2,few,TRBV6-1,TGTGCCAGCAGTCCCCGTGGGGGGGACACAGATACGCAGTATTTT,CASSPRGGDTDTQYF
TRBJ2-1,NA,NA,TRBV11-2,TGTGCCAGCAGTCGTTTGGGCGGGGCGTCCTACAATGAGCAGTTCTTC,CASSRLGGASYNEQFF
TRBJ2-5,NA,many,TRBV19,TGTGCCAGTAGTATGGGGACTTCCCCGGAGACCCAGTACTTC,CASSMGTSPETQYF
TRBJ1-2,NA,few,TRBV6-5,TGTGCCAGCATGAGCGAGTTCTATGGCTACACCTTC,CASMSEFYGYTF
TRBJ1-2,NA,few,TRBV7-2,TGTGCCAGCAGCCTTAGTCAAACCTATGGCTACACCTTC,CASSLSQTYGYTF
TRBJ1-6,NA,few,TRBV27,TGTGCCAGCAGTTTAACTGTGAGCTCCTATAATTCACCCCTCCACTTT,CASSLTVSSYNSPLHF
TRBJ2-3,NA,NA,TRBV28,TGTGCCAGCAGTTTTCAAGATACGCAGTATTTT,CASSFQDTQYF
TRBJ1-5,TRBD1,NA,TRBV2,TGTGCCAGCAGTGGGACAGGGGATCAGCCCCAGCATTTT,CASSGTGDQPQHF